What follows is one T cell receptor beta chain and its context. Its specificity is unknown. The data were taken from a study of cytomegalovirus exposure and HLA in healthy donors. This CDR3 has 14 amino acids. The V end was cut by 7 bases, the J end by 4 bases, with 17 bases between. Germline V gene lookup returns CDR1 SGHRS and CDR2 YFSETQ. The method was immunoSEQ multiplex PCR; TCRdb's version includes in-frame clones alone and lacks a portion of them. Of 180,000 or so clones in the sample, more than 75% were seen once. Findings of the study overall: According to the study, around 180 TCR beta chains were cytomegalovirus-associated. The dataset shows that most TCR sequences were rare, while some public TCRs occurred in many donors.

The rearrangement links TRBV5-1 to TRBJ2-5, with D perhaps TRBD2 (6 bases). The specimen sequenced was PBMCs. The sequence derives from a man aged 18-30 years in good health and CMV-seropositive. The CDR3, as DNA: TGCGCCAGCGGCAGGTTGGGGGGTGGAGAGACCCAGTACTTC. This codes for CASGRLGGGETQYF.